Listed here are 25 T cell receptor beta chains from one sample, sequenced in a study of blood T cell repertoires in COVID-19. Profiled with immunoSEQ multiplex PCR; TCRdb holds only in-frame clones, not every one. The sample comprises about 110,000 clones, just over 70% of which are singletons, and 1.8% rests with the top ten. The sequencing sample was made of peripheral blood. These receptors all come from a woman aged 40 to 55 with acute or convalescent COVID-19.

The rearrangement links TRBV4-2 to TRBJ2-2; 10 bases are shared with TRBD2. CDR1 LGHNA and CDR2 YNFKEQ come from the germline V gene. There are 15 residues in the CDR3. With 3 bases clipped from V and 10 bases from J, the junction kept 8 bases outside the gene matches. In DNA, the CDR3 is TGTGCCAGCAGCCACCGGGCTAGCGGGGGCCAGGAGCTGTTTTTT. It codes for CASSHRASGGQELFF.

This clone turned up a few times. This chain connects TRBV27 to TRBJ2-1, with 9 bases that match TRBD2. V trimming: 7 bases; J trimming: 2 bases; junction bases outside the gene matches: 6. This CDR3 spans 15 amino acids. Germline V gives CDR1 MNHEY, CDR2 SMNVEV (reference sequence). CDR3 bases: TGTGCCAGCATGAGTAGCGGGGGTCCCTACAATGAGCAGTTCTTC. Translated, it gives CASMSSGGPYNEQFF.

As DNA, the CDR3 is TGCGCCAGCAGCCAAGGGGCCCAGACACACTCTGGAAACACCATATATTTT. Translation gives CASSQGAQTHSGNTIYF. This chain links TRBV4-3 with TRBJ1-3; D unresolved. Trimming shortened V by 1 base and J by 0 bases, and 13 bases separated the two germline ends. This CDR3 has 17 amino acids. Germline assignment: CDR1 LGHNA and CDR2 YSLEER.

A few counts support this clone. The chain combines TRBV13 with TRBJ2-2; 8 positions match TRBD1. The CDR3 runs to 18 residues. Germline CDR1 PRHDT, CDR2 FYEKMQ (reference sequence). V lost 5 bases and J lost 2; bases outside the gene matches: 13. The CDR3 reads CASSTTIFGQGNTGELFF. CDR3 nucleotide sequence: TGTGCCAGCAGCACTACCATCTTCGGACAGGGAAACACCGGGGAGCTGTTTTTT.

The rearrangement uses TRBV29-1 and TRBJ2-2, with 7 bases identical to TRBD1. Germline V CDR1 and CDR2: SQVTM, ANQGSEA. The length of the CDR3 is 16 residues. The ends lost 5 bases at V and 0 bases at J; junction bases unmatched: 9. This chain's CDR3 is CSVSGTANANTGELFF. Here the CDR3 DNA reads TGCAGCGTTTCCGGGACAGCGAACGCGAACACCGGGGAGCTGTTTTTT.

The CDR3: CASSLPSTQYF. CDR3 nucleotide sequence: TGTGCCAGCAGTTTACCGAGTACCCAGTACTTC. The chain couples TRBV6-2 or TRBV6-3 to TRBJ2-5, with no clear D. Trimming removed 4 bases from V and 8 bases from J, with 8 bases in between. CDR1 and CDR2 from the germline V gene are MNHEY and SVGEGT. The CDR3 extends over 11 amino acids.

The chain employs TRBV11-2 and TRBJ2-3, with a possible D match to TRBD1 (5 bases). CDR1 and CDR2 from the germline V gene are SGHAT and FQNNGV. Trimming removed 1 base from V and 6 bases from J, with 11 bases in between. The length of the CDR3 is 14 residues. The CDR3 DNA reads TGTGCCAGCAGCTTAGGTGACAGTAGTGATACGCAGTATTTT. It translates to CASSLGDSSDTQYF.

This clone appeared once. The V gene is TRBV2, the J gene TRBJ1-4; tentative D call: TRBD1 (5 bases). Trimming shortened V by 3 bases and J by 3 bases, and 11 bases separated the two germline ends. This CDR3 region has 15 residues. In germline, CDR1 is SNHLY, CDR2 FYNNEI. This chain's CDR3 is CASSEMTEPNEKLFF. The DNA for the CDR3 is TGTGCCAGCAGTGAGATGACAGAACCTAATGAAAAACTGTTTTTT.

This chain connects TRBV4-2 to TRBJ2-5; 16 bases align to TRBD2. CDR3 length: 17 residues. The V and J ends lost 4 bases and 5 bases, in that order; junction bases with no gene match: 7. Germline values: CDR1 LGHNA, CDR2 YNFKEQ. This CDR3 reads CASSRGTSGGARETQYF. CDR3 DNA: TGTGCCAGCAGCCGCGGGACTAGCGGGGGGGCCAGGGAGACCCAGTACTTC.

The CDR3 is CASSGGSVTDTQYF. The CDR3 bases are TGCGCCAGCAGCGGAGGGTCGGTAACAGATACGCAGTATTTT. This chain uses TRBV5-1 with TRBJ2-3; possibly TRBD2 for D (6 bases). Trimming took 4 bases from V and 3 from J, leaving 12 bases between them. Germline-derived CDR1 and CDR2 are SGHRS and YFSETQ. The CDR3 extends over 14 amino acids. Together with reference TRBV5-1 and TRBJ2-3, the CDR3 gives the full variable domain: KAGVTQTPRYLIKTRGQQVTLSCSPISGHRSVSWYQQTPGQGLQFLFEYFSETQRNKGNFPGRFSGRQFSNSRSEMNVSTLELGDSALYLCASSGGSVTDTQYFGPGTRLTVL.

The V and J genes are TRBV2 and TRBJ2-2, with D possibly TRBD1 on 6 matching bases. The CDR3 loop spans 15 amino acids. CDR1 is SNHLY and CDR2 is FYNNEI in the germline V gene. Trimming cost V 3 bases and J 3 bases, with 11 bases left between them. CDR3 region: CASSESAGDTGELFF. The CDR3 coding sequence is TGTGCCAGCAGTGAGAGTGCAGGGGACACCGGGGAGCTGTTTTTT.

In this sample, this clone turned up once. DNA for the CDR3: TGTGCCAGCAGTCCGACAGGGGGGCATTCACCCCTCCACTTT. It translates to CASSPTGGHSPLHF. The chain carries TRBV6-2 or TRBV6-3 and TRBJ1-6; 9 bases are shared with TRBD1. The CDR3 covers 14 residues. Per germline, CDR1 MNHEY and CDR2 SVGEGT. Trimming cost V 5 bases and J 8 bases; bases outside gene matches: 4.

The chain recombines TRBV5-1 with TRBJ2-1, with D maybe TRBD2 (7 bases). This CDR3 comprises 15 residues. Trimming removed 0 bases from V and 7 bases from J, with 14 bases in between. Germline V gene lookup returns CDR1 SGHRS and CDR2 YFSETQ. CDR3 sequence (DNA): TGCGCCAGCAGCTTGGAAGGGGGGGTTGAGAATGAGCAGTTCTTC. Protein sequence: CASSLEGGVENEQFF.

This clone occurred once. The chain couples TRBV3-1 (or the pseudogene TRBV3-2) to TRBJ1-6; the D is unclear. Germline CDR1 reads LGHDT; CDR2 reads YNNKEL (reference sequence). The CDR3 is 13 amino acids. Trimming took off 1 base at V and 8 bases at J, with 6 bases between the two ends. The CDR3 is CASSQAQDSPLHF. The CDR3 DNA follows: TGTGCCAGCAGCCAAGCGCAGGATTCACCCCTCCACTTT.

The rearrangement links TRBV5-1 to TRBJ1-4; a weak D match, TRBD1 (5 bases). CDR1 is SGHRS and CDR2 is YFSETQ in the germline V gene. This CDR3 contains 15 residues. Trimming stripped 0 bases from V and 0 bases from J, with 6 bases between. The CDR3 region is CASSLEGATNEKLFF. In nucleotides, the CDR3 is TGCGCCAGCAGCTTGGAAGGGGCAACTAATGAAAAACTGTTTTTT.

The rearrangement joins TRBV5-1 to TRBJ2-5; TRBD2 matches at 9 bases. The CDR3 sequence is 18 residues long. Losses at the gene ends were 1 base for V and 5 bases for J; bases not matched to a gene: 15. CDR1 SGHRS and CDR2 YFSETQ come from the germline V gene. The CDR3 region is CASSLSAGGPNFGETQYF. The CDR3 DNA is TGCGCCAGCAGCTTGTCTGCGGGGGGGCCGAATTTTGGGGAGACCCAGTACTTC.

The chain carries TRBV19 and TRBJ1-6; tentative D call: TRBD1 (5 bases). The CDR3 contains 15 residues. V lost 3 bases and J 6 bases, leaving 12 bases between the germline ends. Per the germline V gene, CDR1 is LNHDA and CDR2 is SQIVND (reference sequence). The CDR3 DNA reads as TGTGCCAGTAGTATGTCGGGGGGTTTTAATTCACCCCTCCACTTT. This codes for CASSMSGGFNSPLHF.

The chain combines TRBV6-2 or TRBV6-3 with TRBJ2-1; 8 nucleotides align to TRBD1. This CDR3 is 16 amino acids long. CDR1 is MNHEY and CDR2 is SVGEGT in the germline V gene. Trimming took 3 bases from V and 4 from J; bases not matched to a gene: 8. The CDR3 loop is CASSYFDRGSYNEQFF. In DNA, the CDR3 is TGTGCCAGCAGTTATTTCGACAGGGGTTCATACAATGAGCAGTTCTTC.

This rearrangement joins TRBV2 to TRBJ1-1, with D hard to call. Germline V gives CDR1 SNHLY, CDR2 FYNNEI. The CDR3 is 12 residues long. V shed 4 bases and J shed 2 bases, with 5 bases lying between them. CDR3 nucleotides: TGTGCCAGCAGTGTAGTTAACACTGAAGCTTTCTTT. This encodes CASSVVNTEAFF.

This chain connects TRBV27 to TRBJ2-5; 8 bases align to TRBD2. This CDR3 spans 16 amino acids. Germline-derived CDR1 and CDR2 are MNHEY and SMNVEV (reference sequence). Unmatched junction bases numbered 9, after V lost 2 bases and J lost 4 bases. In DNA form, the CDR3 reads TGTGCCAGCAGTTTACTCCGGGGGGGGCCAAGAGAGACCCAGTACTTC. The encoded protein is CASSLLRGGPRETQYF.

The chain recombines TRBV20-1 with TRBJ2-1; D gene unclear. The germline V gene has CDR1 DFQATT and CDR2 SNEGSKA (reference sequence). The germline V and J ends were trimmed by 3 bases and 10 bases, with 7 bases remaining between them. The CDR3 consists of 10 residues. The CDR3 coding sequence is TGCAGTGCTAGTAAACGGGAGCAGTTCTTC. It encodes CSASKREQFF.

Concerning this clone itself: This sample includes further DNA sequences coding for the same CDR3. The chain couples TRBV7-3 to TRBJ2-2; possibly TRBD1 for D (5 bases). V was trimmed by 2 bases and J by 1 base, leaving 5 bases between them. The CDR3 has 14 residues. The germline gives CDR1 SGHTA, CDR2 FQGTGA. Here the CDR3 reads CASSLQGNTGELFF. CDR3 bases: TGTGCCAGCAGCTTACAGGGGAACACCGGGGAGCTGTTTTTT.

The chain employs TRBV7-3 and TRBJ2-1; D is perhaps TRBD1 (6 bases). The CDR3 length is 14 residues. CDR1 and CDR2 from the germline V gene are SGHTA and FQGTGA. V lost 1 base to trimming and J lost 8 bases, with 12 bases between them. The CDR3 DNA follows: TGTGCCAGCAGCTTAAACAGGGATGACGATGAGCAGTTCTTC. Its translation is CASSLNRDDDEQFF.

This chain links TRBV5-1 with TRBJ2-1; D is perhaps TRBD2 (7 bases). The V gene's germline CDR1 is SGHRS and CDR2 YFSETQ. V was shortened by 4 bases and J by 4 bases, with 15 bases between the two germline ends. The CDR3 has 15 residues. The chain's CDR3 is CASSPGGGGYNEQFF. For the CDR3, the DNA is TGCGCCAGCAGCCCGGGGGGCGGGGGTTACAATGAGCAGTTCTTC.

This clone was seen a single time. V usage is TRBV15 and J usage is TRBJ2-2; 9 bases fit TRBD1. The V gene end was trimmed by 4 bases and the J gene end by 0 bases; junction bases not matched to a gene: 3. The length of the CDR3 is 16 residues. Germline CDR1 reads LNHNV; CDR2 reads YYDKDF (reference sequence). CDR3 residues: CATSKTGGANTGELFF. The CDR3 bases are TGTGCCACCAGCAAAACAGGGGGCGCGAACACCGGGGAGCTGTTTTTT.